This T cell receptor beta chain stems from a study of cytomegalovirus exposure and HLA in healthy donors. In germline, CDR1 is SGHTA, CDR2 FQGNSA. Unmatched junction bases numbered 7, after V lost 1 base and J lost 4 bases. The CDR3 runs to 16 residues. The PCR was carried out with 60 Vbeta primers and 13 Jbeta primers. The protocol was immunoSEQ multiplex PCR, while the TCRdb copy is restricted to in-frame clones and leaves out a portion. This table has over 25,000 clones, roughly 70% appearing once. The donors (healthy individuals) were bone marrow donors. The V gene is TRBV7-2, the J gene TRBJ2-5; 9 nucleotides agree with TRBD1. Sequencing was carried out using PBMCs. This TCR came from a woman in her 50s in good health and CMV-seronegative. CDR3 in DNA: TGTGCCAGCAGCTTAGTGGGACAGGGCCGACGAGAGACCCAGTACTTC. It encodes CASSLVGQGRRETQYF.